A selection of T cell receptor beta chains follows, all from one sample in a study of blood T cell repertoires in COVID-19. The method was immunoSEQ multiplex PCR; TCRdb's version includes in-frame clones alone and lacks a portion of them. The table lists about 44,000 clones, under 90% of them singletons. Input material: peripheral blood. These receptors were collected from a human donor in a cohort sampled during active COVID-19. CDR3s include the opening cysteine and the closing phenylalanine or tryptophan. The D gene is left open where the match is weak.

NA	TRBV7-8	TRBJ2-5	TGTGCCAGCAGCTTAGGTCTTAGTTCCGAGACCCAGTACTTC	CASSLGLSSETQYF
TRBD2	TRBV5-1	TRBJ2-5	TGCGCCAGCAGCCTATGGGGAGGGCAGGAAGAGACCCAGTACTTC	CASSLWGGQEETQYF
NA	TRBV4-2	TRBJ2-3	TGTGCCAGCAGCCTCCGGTATCGGGGGAGCACAGATACGCAGTATTTT	CASSLRYRGSTDTQYF
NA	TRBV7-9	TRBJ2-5	TGTGCCAGCAGCTTAGTCGTCGGGACAAATCAAGAGACCCAGTACTTC	CASSLVVGTNQETQYF
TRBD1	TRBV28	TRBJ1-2	TGTGCCAGCACCCTGCGGGACAGGGGGTGGTATGGCTACACCTTC	CASTLRDRGWYGYTF
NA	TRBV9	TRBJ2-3	TGTGCCAGCAGCGTAAGCCCGGGAGGCACAGATACGCAGTATTTT	CASSVSPGGTDTQYF
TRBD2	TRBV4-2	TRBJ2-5	TGTGCCAGCAGCCCCACACTTGGGGGGGGGAACCAAGAGACCCAGTACTTC	CASSPTLGGGNQETQYF
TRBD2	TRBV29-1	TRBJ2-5	TGCAGCGTTGACAACCCTAGCGGGGCCCAAGAGACCCAGTACTTC	CSVDNPSGAQETQYF
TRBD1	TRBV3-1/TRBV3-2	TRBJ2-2	TGTGCCAGCAGCCAAGTAGTGGACAGGGGGAACACCGGGGAGCTGTTTTTT	CASSQVVDRGNTGELFF
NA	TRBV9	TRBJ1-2	TGTGCCAGCAGGACACAGATTGTCTACACCTTC	CASRTQIVYTF
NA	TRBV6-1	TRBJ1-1	TGTGCCAGCAGTGAGTCACAGAACACTGAAGCTTTCTTT	CASSESQNTEAFF
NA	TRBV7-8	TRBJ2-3	TGTGCCAGCAGCTTAGGCGGGTTCACAGATACGCAGTATTTT	CASSLGGFTDTQYF